Following are 25 T cell receptor beta chains from one sample sequenced in a study of post-analysis software for immune sequencing data. Study-level results: Comparison of patients with controls showed 4 to 6 TRBV segments more frequent in patients, TRBV5-6, TRBV5-1 and TRBV20-1 among them.

TCR beta cDNA libraries had unique molecular identifiers. One entry per CDR3 protein, called by TCRdb with MiXCR from the PCR reads. This sample has fewer than 700,000 distinct CDR3 sequences; around 40% occur once, and the top ten carry 1.5% to 2%. Their recognized antigens are unknown. Sequencing used blood. Every receptor here comes from a girl aged 10 to 17 with multiple sclerosis.

As DNA, the CDR3 is TGTGCCAGCAGTTACGCTGGGACTAGACGTGGGCAGTTCTTC. Translating gives CASSYAGTRRGQFF. This chain uses TRBV6-2 or TRBV6-3 with TRBJ2-1, with 8 positions matching TRBD2. The length of the CDR3 is 14 residues. Losses at the gene ends were 2 bases for V and 12 bases for J; bases not matched to a gene: 9. Germline V gene data show CDR1 as MNHEY and CDR2 as SVGEGT.

Only a few counts were recorded for this clonotype. The J gene is TRBJ2-7, the V gene TRBV4-1, with TRBD2 matching over 11 bases. V shed 1 base and J 1 base; nucleotides not matched to a gene: 6. CDR1 is MGHRA, CDR2 YSYEKL, per germline. This CDR3 has 17 amino acids. This CDR3 reads CASSQVLAGDPSYEQYF. The CDR3 nucleotides read TGCGCCAGCAGCCAAGTACTAGCGGGGGACCCATCCTACGAGCAGTACTTC.

The chain carries TRBV24-1 and TRBJ2-7, with unresolved D. The CDR3 loop spans 16 amino acids. Germline values: CDR1 KGHDR, CDR2 SFDVKD. Trimming took 5 bases from V and 7 from J, leaving 23 bases between them. The CDR3 DNA follows: TGTGCCACCAGTGGTGCGACTTCCCACTCCTACAATGAGCAGTACTTC. It encodes CATSGATSHSYNEQYF.

This clonotype was observed a few times. V gene TRBV12-3 or TRBV12-4 combines with J gene TRBJ2-1; 9 bases agree with TRBD2. This CDR3 has 17 amino acids. V was clipped by 6 bases and J by 0 bases; unmatched bases: 9. The CDR3 sequence is CASRDSFSGGSYNEQFF. The CDR3 DNA is TGTGCCAGCAGGGATTCCTTTAGCGGGGGCTCCTACAATGAGCAGTTCTTC.

V and J are TRBV20-1 and TRBJ2-6, with TRBD1 identical over 7 bases. With 1 base clipped from V and 0 bases from J, the junction kept 6 bases outside the gene matches. CDR1 and CDR2 (germline): DFQATT, SNEGSKA (reference sequence). There are 17 residues in the CDR3. The CDR3 DNA reads TGCAGTGCTAGAGCAGGGGGTGCATTCTCTGGGGCCAACGTCCTGACTTTC. It translates to CSARAGGAFSGANVLTF.

This clonotype has only a few counts. V usage is TRBV3-1 and J usage is TRBJ1-2; 9 bases fit TRBD1. This CDR3 has 16 amino acids. The V gene end was trimmed by 0 bases and the J gene end by 4 bases; junction bases not matched to a gene: 6. Germline V gene sequence: CDR1 LGHDT, CDR2 YNNKEL (reference sequence). CDR3 sequence reads: CASSQDGGQGSYGYTF. In DNA, the CDR3 is TGTGCCAGCAGCCAAGATGGGGGACAGGGATCCTATGGCTACACCTTC.

The chain joins TRBV7-2 to TRBJ2-1; possibly TRBD1 for D (5 bases). Germline V gives CDR1 SGHTA, CDR2 FQGNSA. This CDR3 is built from 14 residues. Trimming stripped 2 bases from V and 9 bases from J, with 14 bases between. The CDR3 protein is CASSLISPRVEQFF. The CDR3 DNA reads as TGTGCCAGCAGCTTAATTTCCCCCAGGGTTGAGCAGTTCTTC.

The V gene is TRBV20-1, the J gene TRBJ2-5, with 8 bases lining up with TRBD2. CDR1 is DFQATT, CDR2 SNEGSKA, per germline (reference sequence). V was pared by 0 bases and J by 0 bases, with 6 bases of the junction left unmatched. The CDR3 sequence is 16 residues long. The CDR3 DNA reads TGCAGTGCTAGAGATTATATAGCGGGGTACCAAGAGACCCAGTACTTC. Encoded protein: CSARDYIAGYQETQYF.

This chain connects TRBV5-1 to TRBJ2-7; 10 bases align to TRBD1. Trimming took 4 bases from V and 9 from J; bases not matched to a gene: 10. This CDR3 comprises 14 residues. Germline V gives CDR1 SGHRS, CDR2 YFSETQ. In nucleotides, the CDR3 is TGCGCCAGCAGCCCCGGGACAGGGGAGGAGAGGCAGTACTTC. Its translation is CASSPGTGEERQYF.

The chain has TRBV6-5 and TRBJ2-7; 8 bases are shared with TRBD1. The germline gives CDR1 MNHEY, CDR2 SVGAGI. J lost 3 bases, V lost 0 bases, and 7 bases had no gene match. This CDR3 comprises 16 residues. The CDR3 region is CASSYSTGTGVYEQYF. The CDR3 region has the DNA TGTGCCAGCAGTTACTCGACAGGGACAGGTGTCTACGAGCAGTACTTC.

This sequence joins TRBV5-1 and TRBJ2-1, with D uncertain. Looked up from germline, CDR1 is SGHRS and CDR2 is YFSETQ. CDR3 length: 15 residues. Trimming stripped 4 bases from V and 7 bases from J, with 18 bases between. This chain's CDR3 is CASSPRTNIGNEQFF. CDR3 nucleotide sequence: TGCGCCAGCAGCCCTCGGACCAACATCGGAAATGAGCAGTTCTTC.

The chain uses TRBV5-1 and TRBJ1-5; TRBD1 agrees at 8 bases. CDR3 size: 16 residues. V was pared by 4 bases and J by 5 bases, with 11 bases of the junction left unmatched. CDR1 and CDR2 from the germline V gene are SGHRS and YFSETQ. The CDR3 loop is CASSPEGQVLDQPQHF. The CDR3 DNA follows: TGCGCCAGCAGCCCCGAGGGACAGGTCCTGGATCAGCCCCAGCATTTT. The full variable domain, rest sourced from reference TRBV5-1 and TRBJ1-5, is KAGVTQTPRYLIKTRGQQVTLSCSPISGHRSVSWYQQTPGQGLQFLFEYFSETQRNKGNFPGRFSGRQFSNSRSEMNVSTLELGDSALYLCASSPEGQVLDQPQHFGDGTRLSIL.

The CDR3 protein is CSVSPSSYNEQFF. CDR3 sequence (DNA): TGCAGCGTCTCGCCCAGCTCCTACAATGAGCAGTTCTTC. This rearrangement joins TRBV29-1 to TRBJ2-1; D unclear. From germline, CDR1 is SQVTM and CDR2 ANQGSEA. The CDR3 covers 13 residues. With 6 bases removed from V and 0 bases from J, the gap between germline ends came to 9 bases.

The rearrangement joins TRBV5-1 to TRBJ2-4; D tentatively reads TRBD1 or TRBD2 (5 bases each). Trimming pared 3 bases from V and 6 bases from J, leaving 13 bases between. CDR1 SGHRS and CDR2 YFSETQ come from the germline V gene. The CDR3 is 14 residues long. The CDR3 loop reads CASSWESGPNIQYF. The CDR3 nucleotides are TGCGCCAGCAGCTGGGAATCGGGACCAAACATTCAGTACTTC.

The V call is TRBV27, the J call TRBJ1-1; TRBD1 aligns across 10 bases. This CDR3 has 15 residues. The germline CDR1 and CDR2 sequences are MNHEY and SMNVEV (reference sequence). The V segment lost 10 bases and the J segment 3 bases; nucleotides outside the gene matches: 11. In nucleotides, the CDR3 is TGTGCCACCACGAAATGGGGGACAGGGGACACTGAAGCTTTCTTT. This encodes CATTKWGTGDTEAFF.

This clonotype was observed a handful of times. The V call is TRBV12-3 or TRBV12-4, the J call TRBJ1-1; D possibly corresponds to TRBD1 (5 bases). The CDR3 has 11 residues. The ends were cut back, 6 bases at V and 4 bases at J, with 6 bases in the middle. The CDR3 nucleotides read TGTGCCAGCAGGGGACGCACTGAAGCTTTCTTT. Translating gives CASRGRTEAFF.

The CDR3 loop reads CASSDLRGQNTEAFF. In nucleotides, the CDR3 is TGCGCCAGCAGCGATCTACGGGGCCAGAACACTGAAGCTTTCTTT. V is TRBV5-1 and J is TRBJ1-1; D might be TRBD1 (5 bases). Germline loops: CDR1 SGHRS, CDR2 YFSETQ. Trimming removed 4 bases from V and 1 base from J, with 14 bases in between. This CDR3 is built from 15 residues.

The CDR3, as DNA: TGCAGCGTTGCCGGCGCCGGGACAGCGAACACTGAAGCTTTCTTT. Protein sequence: CSVAGAGTANTEAFF. This chain links TRBV29-1 with TRBJ1-1; 7 bases are shared with TRBD1. Looked up from germline, CDR1 is SQVTM and CDR2 is ANQGSEA. This CDR3 comprises 15 residues. With V trimmed by 4 bases and J by 1 base, 9 bases remained unmatched.

The rearrangement joins TRBV29-1 to TRBJ2-3, with TRBD2 as a possible D gene (6 bases). Germline CDR1 is SQVTM and CDR2 is ANQGSEA. The germline V and J ends were trimmed by 7 bases and 2 bases, with 16 bases remaining between them. The CDR3 loop spans 14 amino acids. CDR3 loop: CSAGYRRATDTQYF. The CDR3 coding sequence is TGCAGCGCCGGCTACCGGAGGGCCACAGATACGCAGTATTTT.

J is TRBJ2-1 and V is TRBV6-6; the D is unclear. Germline assignment: CDR1 MNHNY and CDR2 SVGAGI (reference sequence). The CDR3 runs to 13 residues. The ends were cut back, 0 bases at V and 10 bases at J, with 10 bases in the middle. The CDR3 sequence is CASSYSSEAEQFF. CDR3 nucleotides: TGTGCCAGCAGTTACTCGAGTGAGGCGGAGCAGTTCTTC.

At least ten counts were recorded for this clonotype. CDR3 protein: CASSPDYEQYF. The CDR3 region has the DNA TGTGCCAGCAGTCCAGATTACGAGCAGTACTTC. The gene calls are TRBV7-9 and TRBJ2-7; D gene uncertain. Germline-derived CDR1 and CDR2 are SEHNR and FQNEAQ (reference sequence). The V end lost 6 bases, the J end lost 4 bases, and 7 bases lay between the germline ends. The CDR3 spans 11 residues.

The chain recombines TRBV6-1 with TRBJ2-7, with D possibly TRBD1 on 5 matching bases. V dropped 1 base and J dropped 4 bases, with 8 bases sitting between them. This CDR3 region has 13 residues. The germline V gene encodes CDR1 MNHNS and CDR2 SASEGT. In nucleotides, the CDR3 is TGTGCCAGCAGTGAAGGGACATTTTACGAGCAGTACTTC. This codes for CASSEGTFYEQYF.

The chain couples TRBV12-3 or TRBV12-4 to TRBJ2-7; 7 bases agree with TRBD2. Trimming took 7 bases from V and 2 from J; bases not matched to a gene: 11. The CDR3 covers 15 residues. For the CDR3, the DNA is TGTGCCAGCACCCTAGGCGGGAGAGTACCCTACGAGCAGTACTTC. Translation: CASTLGGRVPYEQYF.

This clonotype has just a few counts. The chain carries TRBV29-1 and TRBJ1-2; no definite D call. This CDR3 has 15 residues. Germline V gene data show CDR1 as SQVTM and CDR2 as ANQGSEA. The V end lost 5 bases, the J end lost 0 bases, and 16 bases lay between the germline ends. The CDR3 nucleotides are TGCAGCGTTCTAGCCCCGGACGCAGCTAACTATGGCTACACCTTC. It specifies CSVLAPDAANYGYTF.

This clonotype appeared once. The J gene is TRBJ2-7, the V gene TRBV3-1; maybe TRBD2 (5 bases). Trimming removed 3 bases at V and 5 bases at J, with 11 bases between. Germline loops: CDR1 LGHDT, CDR2 YNNKEL (reference sequence). The CDR3 consists of 13 residues. The CDR3 spells CASSHLGNHEQYF. The DNA for the CDR3 is TGTGCCAGCAGCCACCTCGGGAATCACGAGCAGTACTTC.